The 3 T cell receptor beta chains below all came from one sample that was sequenced in a study of glioma-infiltrating T cells. Using RNA template, CDR3s of TCR alpha and beta were amplified with iRepertoire arm-PCR. In TCRdb, the multiplex PCR reads were re-called with MiXCR into one record per CDR3 protein. The sample has 150,000 or so distinct CDR3 sequences; about two fifths are singletons. Sequenced sample: glioma tissue, nonneoplastic brain tissue, or PBMCs (not recorded which). The source is a human donor with low-grade glioma or glioblastoma, undergoing nonglioma brain surgery, or in good health (not recorded which).

The gene calls are TRBV6-6 and TRBJ1-2, with a possible D match to TRBD1 (5 bases). Looked up from germline, CDR1 is MNHNY and CDR2 is SVGAGI (reference sequence). The length of the CDR3 is 17 residues. Trimming removed 0 bases from V and 3 bases from J, with 17 bases in between. CDR3 region: CASSYSMLPGRDYGYTF. The CDR3 DNA follows: TGTGCCAGCAGTTACTCGATGCTTCCAGGGAGAGACTATGGCTACACCTTC.

The sample holds a few counts of this clonotype. J is TRBJ2-7 and V is TRBV27, with D perhaps TRBD1 (5 bases). Germline V CDR1 and CDR2: MNHEY, SMNVEV (reference sequence). CDR3 length: 12 amino acids. The V end lost 2 bases, the J end lost 4 bases, and 6 bases lay between the germline ends. The DNA of the CDR3 is TGTGCCAGCAGTTTACCAGGGTACGAGCAGTACTTC. It specifies CASSLPGYEQYF.

The CDR3 loop reads CASSQRDSILYGYTF. DNA for the CDR3: TGCGCCAGCAGCCAGCGGGACTCGATACTGTATGGCTACACCTTC. V usage is TRBV4-1 and J usage is TRBJ1-2; maybe TRBD1 (5 bases). Germline-derived CDR1 and CDR2 are MGHRA and YSYEKL. The CDR3 extends over 15 amino acids. Trimming left V 3 bases short and J 5 bases short, with 16 bases between.